This T cell receptor (beta chain) was profiled in a study of blood T cell repertoires in COVID-19. Generated by immunoSEQ multiplex PCR, the TCRdb table keeps only in-frame clones and is missing some. This sample has 150,000 to 200,000 clones, with 65% to 80% found just once. CDR3 length: 13 amino acids. Trimming left V 7 bases short and J 4 bases short, with 8 bases between. CDR1 SNHLY and CDR2 FYNNEI come from the germline V gene. The V and J genes are TRBV2 and TRBJ1-6, with a possible D match to TRBD1 (6 bases). The receptor was isolated from a woman aged 50 to 65 with acute COVID-19. Sample: PBMCs or T cells enriched from blood (not recorded which). The CDR3 sequence is CASTGQYNSPLHF. CDR3 DNA: TGTGCCAGCACCGGACAGTATAATTCACCCCTCCACTTT.